This T cell receptor (beta chain) was retrieved from a study of early T cells in non-severe SARS-CoV-2 infection. About the study: Bulk RNA isolated from unsorted whole blood underwent sequencing; chains were not paired.

Unique molecular identifier tags were affixed to discrete cDNA molecules. TCRdb processed the 5' RACE reads anew with MiXCR; each CDR3 protein has one entry. The data show about 68,000 distinct CDR3 sequences, under 13% seen once. Study results and caveats: Comparison of clonotypes with VDJdb favored anti-spike CD8 responses while missing private and CD4 specificities.

CDR1 is SGDLS and CDR2 is YYNGEE in the germline V gene. CDR3 length: 14 amino acids. Unmatched junction bases numbered 3, after V lost 2 bases and J lost 7 bases. Note on this clonotype: Its antigen is not identified.

The TCR comes from an adult who was a healthcare worker with PCR-confirmed SARS-CoV-2 infection or an uninfected control (not recorded which). What was sequenced was whole blood. V usage is TRBV9 and J usage is TRBJ2-1, with 10 bases identical to TRBD2. The CDR3 reads CASSVTAGGNEQFF. The CDR3 DNA sequence: TGTGCCAGCAGCGTGACAGCGGGAGGGAATGAGCAGTTCTTC.